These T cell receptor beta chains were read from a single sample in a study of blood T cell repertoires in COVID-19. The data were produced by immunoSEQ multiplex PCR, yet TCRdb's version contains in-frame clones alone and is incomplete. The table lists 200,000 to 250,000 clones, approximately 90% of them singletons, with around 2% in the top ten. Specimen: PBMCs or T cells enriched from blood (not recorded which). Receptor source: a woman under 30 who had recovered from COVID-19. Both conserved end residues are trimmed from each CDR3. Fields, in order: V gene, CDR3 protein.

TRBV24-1,ATSARFADTQY
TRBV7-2,ASSSRQGVGYT
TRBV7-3,ASSWGRSAEAF
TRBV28,ASSLDRGSWQPQH
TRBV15,APTTVHGGNSYNEQF
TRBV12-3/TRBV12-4,ASSLQIYYEQY
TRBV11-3,ASSVTGTSYNSPLH
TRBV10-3,AISARFGDLQGGNEQF
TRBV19,ASTQGRMNTEAF
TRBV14,ASSQVEGSGGYT
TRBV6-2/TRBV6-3,ASSPPGGRADNEQF
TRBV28,ASTPGQGDTEAF
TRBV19,ASSIPGQDNSPLH
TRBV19,ASSIQRGYNEQF
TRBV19,ASSLTTGANYGYT
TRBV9,ASSPIGGPNTEAF
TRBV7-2,ASSLGGTEQETQY
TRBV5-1,ASSYSLNAEAF
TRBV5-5,ASSFSQGASGYT
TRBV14,ASSQGTGGSYEQY
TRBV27,ASSFTGRDTEAF
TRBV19,ASSIPGRGQETQY
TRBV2,ASSQTSGRTGELF
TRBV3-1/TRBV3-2,ASSQGSGLETQY
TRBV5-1,ASSPGQPNSPLH
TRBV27,ASSSPYPGEQF
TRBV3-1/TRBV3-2,ASSKDGTGVSPLH
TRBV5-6,ASGIDRYNEQF
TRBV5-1,ASSLAGVAGLSAGELF
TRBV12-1,ASSVNGTEAF
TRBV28,ASSLGQGFLVTEAF
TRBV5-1,ASSLGTGEGAF
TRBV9,ASSPGTSGGARNIQY
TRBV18,ASSPSAGSTDTQY
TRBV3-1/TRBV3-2,ASSQDIDGMAAYDTQY
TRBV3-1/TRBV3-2,ASSQTGPQVTGEETQY
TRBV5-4,ASSRLQGTSFLNEQF
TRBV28,ASSLLGAGGYT
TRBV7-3,ASSEDRDNEQF
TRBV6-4,ASSNGTPNEQF
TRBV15,ATSPGQTNTEAF
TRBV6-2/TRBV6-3,ASSYGRRGFVPSYNEQF
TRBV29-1,SALAGNNYGYT
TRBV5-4,ASSPSSGTDTQY
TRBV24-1,ATSDFTTGIEEQY
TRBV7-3,ASSFAGEPLH
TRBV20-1,SATRTGEAF
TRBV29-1,SVEGRNYGYT
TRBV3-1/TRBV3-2,ASSPGQGHSPLH
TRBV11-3,ASSLGPADGYT
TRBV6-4,ASSLQGPEQF
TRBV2,ASSVAGRDIQY
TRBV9,ASSVVPSGGTDTQY
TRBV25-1,ASSDRGGTGNTIY
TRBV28,ASRAGGHTYEQY
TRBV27,ASRRGGDSSNQPQH
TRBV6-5,ASSPLGQGDEKLF
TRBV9,ASSPRQGQETQY
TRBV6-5,ASSRTFHSNQPQH